The clone carrying this T cell receptor (beta chain) was observed a handful of times. The target antigen is unknown. Through a sample-barcoded 5' primer and a J-beta primer mix, a second PCR was run for 7 to 11 cycles. TCRdb redid the calling of the 5' RACE reads with MiXCR, one entry per CDR3 protein. Of over 600,000 distinct CDR3 sequences listed, 20% to 25% are singletons. The sample originates from a study of blood T cells in healthy people across ages. The study's findings and limits: The study regarded diversity estimates from one million T cells as underestimates. The study found more naive CD4+ cells and higher diversity in long-lived than aged donors.

CDR3 length: 16 amino acids. CDR1 SGDLS and CDR2 YYNGEE come from the germline V gene. Deletions cut 0 bases from V and 2 bases from J, with 11 bases between. Sequences were obtained from blood. The chain has TRBV9 and TRBJ2-2, with a weak D call TRBD1 (6 bases). The receptor was isolated from a man in his 70s in good health. CDR3 DNA: TGTGCCAGCAGCGTAGACCCCGGGACAAACACCGGGGAGCTGTTTTTT. Protein product: CASSVDPGTNTGELFF.